The 22 T cell receptor beta chains below come from one sample, sequenced in a study of CD8 T cells in Susac syndrome. With random hexamers, reverse transcription was performed on about 0.45 to 1 ug of RNA. TCRdb fed the immunoSEQ multiplex PCR reads into MiXCR, producing one record per CDR3 protein. Among about 280,000 distinct CDR3 sequences listed, approximately 84% were seen once. Sequenced material: CD8+ T cells from PBMCs. These receptors all stem from a human donor with multiple sclerosis.

The chain recombines TRBV9 with TRBJ1-4; tentatively, D is TRBD1 (5 bases). The V and J ends lost 0 bases and 7 bases respectively, with 10 bases between them. CDR1 is SGDLS and CDR2 is YYNGEE in the germline V gene. This CDR3 comprises 14 residues. The CDR3 bases are TGTGCCAGCAGCGTAGCTGGGGCGAGTGAAAAACTGTTTTTT. This sequence encodes CASSVAGASEKLFF.

This chain links TRBV5-6 with TRBJ2-7; D call uncertain. CDR3 length: 13 residues. Trimming removed 4 bases at V and 2 bases at J, with 10 bases between. Germline V gives CDR1 SGHDT, CDR2 YYEEEE. CDR3 DNA: TGTGCCAGCAGCCCCGGAGTTACCTACGAGCAGTACTTC. This encodes CASSPGVTYEQYF. The full variable domain, with the rest looked up from reference TRBV5-6 and TRBJ2-7, is DAGVTQSPTHLIKTRGQQVTLRCSPKSGHDTVSWYQQALGQGPQFIFQYYEEEERQRGNFPDRFSGHQFPNYSSELNVNALLLGDSALYLCASSPGVTYEQYFGPGTRLTVT.

The rearrangement joins TRBV2 to TRBJ2-3, with TRBD2 as a possible D gene (6 bases). Germline-derived CDR1 and CDR2 are SNHLY and FYNNEI. The CDR3 length is 13 residues. V was trimmed by 8 bases and J by 1 base, leaving 10 bases between them. This chain's CDR3 is CASLGLRTDTQYF. The CDR3 DNA is TGTGCCAGCCTGGGACTTCGCACAGATACGCAGTATTTT.

The chain links TRBV27 to TRBJ1-5; TRBD1 is a possible D gene (5 bases). Germline CDR1 reads MNHEY; CDR2 reads SMNVEV (reference sequence). Trimming shortened V by 6 bases and J by 5 bases, and 20 bases separated the two germline ends. CDR3 size: 16 residues. CDR3 sequence reads: CASSHHGKGPYQPQHF. The CDR3 bases are TGTGCCAGCAGCCACCATGGGAAGGGGCCTTATCAGCCCCAGCATTTT.

V gene TRBV12-3 or TRBV12-4 combines with J gene TRBJ2-1; D might be TRBD2 (7 bases). This CDR3 has 15 residues. V lost 7 bases and J lost 5, with 18 bases in between. The CDR3 region is CASIPRGGSHNEQFF. DNA for the CDR3: TGTGCCAGCATCCCTAGGGGGGGGTCCCACAATGAGCAGTTCTTC.

The rearrangement links TRBV28 to TRBJ2-1; weak D call: TRBD2 (6 bases). This CDR3 is 15 amino acids long. Germline V gene lookup returns CDR1 MDHEN and CDR2 SYDVKM. With 2 bases removed from V and 8 bases from J, the gap between germline ends came to 16 bases. The CDR3 loop reads CASSLRREKLDEQFF. The DNA for the CDR3 is TGTGCCAGCAGTTTAAGACGGGAGAAGTTAGATGAGCAGTTCTTC.

In its sample, this clonotype was seen a few times. V usage is TRBV27 and J usage is TRBJ2-7, with D unresolved. This CDR3 contains 13 residues. The ends were cut back, 2 bases at V and 3 bases at J, with 8 bases in the middle. CDR1 is MNHEY, CDR2 SMNVEV, per germline (reference sequence). CDR3 loop: CASSLAPYYEQYF. The CDR3 DNA sequence: TGTGCCAGCAGTTTAGCCCCGTACTACGAGCAGTACTTC.

The chain carries TRBV7-9 and TRBJ2-1, with D possibly being TRBD2 (6 bases). V was cut by 3 bases and J by 9 bases, with 9 bases left in between. Looked up from germline, CDR1 is SEHNR and CDR2 is FQNEAQ (reference sequence). This CDR3 spans 12 amino acids. This CDR3 is CASSLGRGEQFF. The CDR3 coding sequence is TGTGCCAGCAGCTTGGGGCGGGGTGAGCAGTTCTTC.

CDR3 in DNA: TGTGCCACCAGCGCGTCGGGACGGAACTACGAGCAGTACTTC. It specifies CATSASGRNYEQYF. The chain has TRBV15 and TRBJ2-7; D may be TRBD1 or TRBD2 (5 bases each). V lost 5 bases and J 3 bases, leaving 14 bases between the germline ends. The CDR3 is 14 amino acids. Germline CDR1 is LNHNV and CDR2 is YYDKDF (reference sequence).

The V call is TRBV29-1, the J call TRBJ1-1, with a possible D match to TRBD1 (5 bases). Trimming shortened V by 2 bases and J by 4 bases, and 8 bases separated the two germline ends. In germline, CDR1 is SQVTM, CDR2 ANQGSEA. This CDR3 is built from 12 residues. The CDR3 sequence: CSVEPGSTEAFF. The DNA of the CDR3 is TGCAGCGTTGAACCAGGGAGCACTGAAGCTTTCTTT. Variable domain in full (rest from reference TRBV29-1 and TRBJ1-1): SAVISQKPSRDICQRGTSLTIQCQVDSQVTMMFWYRQQPGQSLTLIATANQGSEATYESGFVIDKFPISRPNLTFSTLTVSNMSPEDSSIYLCSVEPGSTEAFFGQGTRLTVV.

This clonotype was seen a handful of times. The chain combines TRBV24-1 with TRBJ1-1; no firm D call. Germline CDR1 is KGHDR and CDR2 is SFDVKD. The CDR3 is 14 amino acids. V shed 0 bases and J shed 2 bases, with 6 bases lying between them. The CDR3 DNA reads as TGTGCCACCAGTGATTTGCGACTCAACACTGAAGCTTTCTTT. It encodes CATSDLRLNTEAFF.

This clonotype showed up just once. The chain combines TRBV3-1 with TRBJ2-7; 10 nucleotides match TRBD2. From germline, CDR1 is LGHDT and CDR2 YNNKEL (reference sequence). The CDR3 runs to 16 residues. J gave up 4 bases and V 4 bases, and 10 bases lay outside the gene matches. The CDR3 reads CASSPGSRTSGYEQYF. The CDR3 nucleotides read TGTGCCAGCAGCCCGGGGTCAAGGACTAGCGGTTACGAGCAGTACTTC.

The chain couples TRBV9 to TRBJ2-7, with 12 bases identical to TRBD2. This CDR3 is built from 16 residues. Germline values: CDR1 SGDLS, CDR2 YYNGEE. J was trimmed by 2 bases and V by 2 bases; bases with no gene match: 5. CDR3 region: CASSVARLAGAYEQYF. Here the CDR3 DNA reads TGTGCCAGCAGCGTGGCCCGACTAGCGGGGGCCTACGAGCAGTACTTC. Variable domain in full (rest from reference TRBV9 and TRBJ2-7): DSGVTQTPKHLITATGQRVTLRCSPRSGDLSVYWYQQSLDQGLQFLIQYYNGEERAKGNILERFSAQQFPDLHSELNLSSLELGDSALYFCASSVARLAGAYEQYFGPGTRLTVT.

The CDR3 spells CASTGGQTYEQYF. CDR3 coding DNA: TGTGCCAGTACAGGGGGCCAAACCTACGAGCAGTACTTC. V is TRBV27 and J is TRBJ2-7, with 9 bases matching TRBD1. This CDR3 is built from 13 residues. CDR1 and CDR2 (germline): MNHEY, SMNVEV (reference sequence). J gave up 2 bases and V 9 bases, and 5 bases lay outside the gene matches.

V is TRBV25-1 and J is TRBJ2-5, with D maybe TRBD2 (5 bases). CDR1 is MGHDK and CDR2 is SYGVNS in the germline V gene. This CDR3 spans 13 amino acids. V was pared by 1 base and J by 5 bases, with 8 bases between. As DNA, the CDR3 is TGTGCCAGCAGTGAATCAGGCGGGGAGACCCAGTACTTC. Translation gives CASSESGGETQYF.

This clonotype appeared once. The CDR3 protein is CAWEGGAGTEAFF. The CDR3 DNA sequence: TGTGCCTGGGAGGGGGGTGCCGGCACTGAAGCTTTCTTT. The chain employs TRBV30 and TRBJ1-1; possibly TRBD1 for D (6 bases). The CDR3 runs 13 residues. Germline V gene lookup returns CDR1 GTSNPN and CDR2 SVGIG (reference sequence). V was clipped by 5 bases and J by 4 bases, with 14 bases between them. Combining the CDR3 with reference TRBV30 and TRBJ1-1 gives the whole variable domain SQTIHQWPATLVQPVGSPLSLECTVEGTSNPNLYWYRQAAGRGLQLLFYSVGIGQISSEVPQNLSASRPQDRQFILSSKKLLLSDSGFYLCAWEGGAGTEAFFGQGTRLTVV.

This chain uses TRBV27 with TRBJ1-2; D unclear. Trimming stripped 0 bases from V and 2 bases from J, with 10 bases between. The CDR3 consists of 15 residues. In germline, CDR1 is MNHEY, CDR2 SMNVEV (reference sequence). In nucleotides, the CDR3 is TGTGCCAGCAGTTTATCTAGGGTGGGAAACTATGGCTACACCTTC. It yields the protein CASSLSRVGNYGYTF.

This sequence joins TRBV27 and TRBJ1-1; D gene unclear. The CDR3 is 14 residues long. From germline, CDR1 is MNHEY and CDR2 SMNVEV (reference sequence). Trimming left V 3 bases short and J 4 bases short, with 12 bases between. The CDR3 DNA reads as TGTGCCAGCAGTTTGACGGGTGGGGTCACTGAAGCTTTCTTT. It is translated as CASSLTGGVTEAFF.

The V and J genes are TRBV20-1 and TRBJ2-7; 8 bases are shared with TRBD1. There are 15 residues in the CDR3. V trimming: 0 bases; J trimming: 2 bases; junction bases outside the gene matches: 6. Germline V gene sequence: CDR1 DFQATT, CDR2 SNEGSKA (reference sequence). This CDR3 reads CSARDQTGDPYEQYF. The CDR3 DNA reads as TGCAGTGCTAGAGATCAGACAGGGGATCCCTACGAGCAGTACTTC.

This chain joins TRBV7-9 and TRBJ2-5; D is perhaps TRBD1 (6 bases). The germline V gene encodes CDR1 SEHNR and CDR2 FQNEAQ (reference sequence). This CDR3 contains 15 residues. V lost 2 bases and J 5 bases, leaving 15 bases between the germline ends. In DNA, the CDR3 is TGTGCCAGCAGCTTAAGAGGACAGCTCGGTGAGACCCAGTACTTC. Translating gives CASSLRGQLGETQYF.

The chain couples TRBV6-4 to TRBJ1-1; D unclear. The ends were cut back, 4 bases at V and 12 bases at J, with 18 bases in the middle. The CDR3 sequence is 13 residues long. CDR1 and CDR2 (germline): MRHNA, SNTAGT. CDR3 nucleotides: TGTGCCAGCAGTGCGACAAGAGGGCGGCAAACTTTCTTT. Amino acids: CASSATRGRQTFF.

This chain uses TRBV28 with TRBJ2-1; 7 nucleotides agree with TRBD1. This CDR3 region has 16 residues. The V gene's germline CDR1 is MDHEN and CDR2 SYDVKM. With V trimmed by 1 base and J by 0 bases, 3 bases remained unmatched. The CDR3 spells CASSLYAGGSYNEQFF. In DNA, the CDR3 is TGTGCCAGCAGTTTATATGCAGGGGGCTCCTACAATGAGCAGTTCTTC.